The present entry profiles one T cell receptor (beta chain) with its context. Its antigen remains unknown. This sample stems from a study of CD8+ T cells in alopecia areata. Across the study: Tofacitinib was taken orally by treated patients, and the dose was 5 to 10 mg twice daily. People stayed on tofacitinib for 6 to 18 months, then stopped the drug for 6 months. Study findings and constraints: There were also resident alphabeta T cells of normal skin sequenced in scalp samples.

The length of the CDR3 is 13 residues. In germline, CDR1 is SEHNR, CDR2 FQNEAQ (reference sequence). V gave up 7 bases and J gave up 9 bases, with 13 bases separating them. Reverse transcribed after extraction, RNA yielded cDNA as the sequencing template. The assay was immunoSEQ multiplex PCR, and TCRdb's table has in-frame clones only and misses some. Of roughly 250,000 clones in the sample, about two thirds were seen once. The chain links TRBV7-9 to TRBJ1-6; D gene ambiguous. The sample here was CD4+ T cells sorted from blood, taken at week 0. This TCR was recovered from a human donor with alopecia areata. The CDR3 sequence is CASIPYGLSPLHF. CDR3 DNA: TGTGCCAGCATTCCTTATGGGCTTTCACCCCTCCACTTT.